This T cell receptor (beta chain) was retrieved from a study of regulatory T cells in long-lasting Graves disease. This clonotype was observed at least ten times. Time point given: newly diagnosed GD, antithyroid drugs for less than 3 months. With RNA extracted from PBMCs as input, the TCR library was made. With 4 bases clipped from V and 4 bases from J, the junction kept 20 bases outside the gene matches. CDR3 length: 20 residues. The V gene's germline CDR1 is SGHVS and CDR2 FQNEAQ. With iRepertoire HTBI primers and Arm-PCR of CDR3 regions, TCR beta libraries were built. TCRdb independently ran MiXCR on the multiplex PCR reads; one entry per CDR3 protein. The sample records approximately 470,000 distinct CDR3 sequences, around 15% being singletons. Separately, the same data were catalogued under a study of T cells in Graves' hyperthyroidism and ophthalmopathy. That study reports: Patients were aged 18 to 65, had disease duration under 2 months, and had newly diagnosed hyperthyroidism.

This receptor was taken from a man aged 40-50 years with Graves disease. Specimen: peripheral blood mononuclear cells (PBMCs), collected at new diagnosis, from a patient treated with antithyroid drugs. The genes are TRBV7-8 and TRBJ2-1, with 9 bases matching TRBD1. CDR3 residues: CASSSIPGQGPGLAYNEQFF. CDR3 coding DNA: TGTGCCAGCAGCTCGATACCAGGACAGGGGCCCGGGTTGGCGTACAATGAGCAGTTCTTC.